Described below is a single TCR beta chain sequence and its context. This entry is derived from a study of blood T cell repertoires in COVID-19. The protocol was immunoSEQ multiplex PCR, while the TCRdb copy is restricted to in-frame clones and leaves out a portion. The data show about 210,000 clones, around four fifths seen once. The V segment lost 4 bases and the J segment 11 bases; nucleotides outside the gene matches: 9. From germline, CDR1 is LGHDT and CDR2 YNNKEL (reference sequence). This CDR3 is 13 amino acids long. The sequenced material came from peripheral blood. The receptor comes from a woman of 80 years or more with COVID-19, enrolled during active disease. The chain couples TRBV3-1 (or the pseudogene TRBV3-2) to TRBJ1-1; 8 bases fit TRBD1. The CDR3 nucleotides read TGTGCCAGCAGCCTATCGGACAGGGTGGATGCTTTCTTT. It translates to CASSLSDRVDAFF.